The clone carrying this T cell receptor (beta chain) appeared a single time. Its antigen is unidentified. The data were obtained in a study of shared clonotypes between healthy human individuals. Study information: The donor pool was made up of a couple of women and a few men aged 18 to 49. CD8 memory received one plate per donor, CD8 naive two, CD4 memory three and CD4 naive three. Regarding the study as a whole: Sampling covered blood only; tissue repertoires likely differ.

Trimming removed 4 bases from V and 7 bases from J, with 7 bases in between. Germline values: CDR1 LNHDA, CDR2 SQIVND (reference sequence). The CDR3 spans 11 residues. Using immunoSEQ multiplex PCR, the repertoire was profiled, and TCRdb retains in-frame clones only, with some absent. The data contain some 2,100,000 clones, 90% to 97% of them singletons. Sample: naive CD4+ T cells sorted from blood. Subset reported: CD45RA+ positively selected. The sequence was collected from a young man in good health. The chain uses TRBV19 and TRBJ1-1; unclear D gene. This CDR3 is CASSNPLEAFF. The CDR3, as DNA: TGTGCCAGTAGTAATCCTCTTGAAGCTTTCTTT.